These 30 T cell receptor beta chains were sequenced from one sample in a study of blood T cell repertoires in COVID-19. Produced via immunoSEQ multiplex PCR; TCRdb's table is partial and in-frame only. The sample contains about 160,000 clones, approximately 95% of which appear only once. The source material was peripheral blood. These receptors were collected from a woman aged 60-75 years with COVID-19, enrolled during active disease.

CDR3 amino acids: CATSRGQGAEKLFF. For the CDR3, the DNA is TGTGCCACCAGCAGGGGACAGGGGGCTGAAAAACTGTTTTTT. The chain recombines TRBV15 with TRBJ1-4, with 12 bases fitting TRBD1. Germline V CDR1 and CDR2: LNHNV, YYDKDF (reference sequence). The CDR3 sequence is 14 residues long. The V and J ends lost 3 bases and 7 bases, in that order; junction bases with no gene match: 0.

V gene TRBV6-4 combines with J gene TRBJ2-1; the match to TRBD2 covers 8 bases. CDR1 is MRHNA and CDR2 is SNTAGT in the germline V gene. The junction had 3 bases not matched to a gene; V was cut back by 2 bases and J by 12 bases. This CDR3 region has 12 residues. CDR3 DNA: TGTGCCAGCAGTGACGACGCGGGGGGGCAGTTCTTC. This translates into CASSDDAGGQFF.

V usage is TRBV5-1 and J usage is TRBJ1-1; 9 bases are shared with TRBD1. Unmatched junction bases numbered 11, after V lost 4 bases and J lost 13 bases. Per germline, CDR1 SGHRS and CDR2 YFSETQ. The CDR3 has 13 amino acids. The CDR3 DNA sequence: TGCGCCAGCAGCGCTACAGGGGGCGCAGTGGGTTTCTTT. Translating gives CASSATGGAVGFF.

The chain links TRBV7-3 to TRBJ1-2, with a weak D call TRBD1 (6 bases). The V gene lost 5 bases and the J gene lost 0 bases, with 22 bases spanning the gap. Germline loops: CDR1 SGHTA, CDR2 FQGTGA. This CDR3 comprises 18 residues. DNA of the CDR3: TGTGCCAGCAGCCGAGCTAGAAAAATGGGGGCTACTAACTATGGCTACACCTTC. It specifies CASSRARKMGATNYGYTF.

The chain uses TRBV9 and TRBJ2-3; 10 nucleotides agree with TRBD2. V lost 3 bases to trimming and J lost 4 bases; unmatched junction nucleotides: 5. The CDR3 is made up of 15 amino acids. CDR1 is SGDLS, CDR2 YYNGEE, per germline. The CDR3 sequence: CASSASGGAPDTQYF. In DNA form, the CDR3 reads TGTGCCAGCAGCGCGAGCGGGGGGGCCCCAGATACGCAGTATTTT.

The chain couples TRBV4-1 to TRBJ2-3; D gene uncertain. This CDR3 has 16 amino acids. Germline CDR1 and CDR2: MGHRA and YSYEKL. V was clipped by 0 bases and J by 6 bases, with 16 bases between them. The CDR3 coding sequence is TGCGCCAGCAGCCAAGATCTGAGTGCGAGCAAGGATACGCAGTATTTT. Residues: CASSQDLSASKDTQYF.

The rearrangement joins TRBV6-2 or TRBV6-3 to TRBJ1-3; 7 bases agree with TRBD1. This CDR3 comprises 18 residues. After removal of 0 bases from V and 0 bases from J, the junction contained 8 bases not matched to a gene. The V gene's germline CDR1 is MNHEY and CDR2 SVGEGT. CDR3 residues: CASSYSTDRDSSGNTIYF. As DNA, the CDR3 is TGTGCCAGCAGTTACTCGACGGACCGGGACAGCTCTGGAAACACCATATATTTT.

As DNA, the CDR3 is TGTGCCAGCAGCCCGGGACAGACCCCCGGAGAGTACTTC. This encodes CASSPGQTPGEYF. This sequence joins TRBV5-5 and TRBJ2-5; TRBD1 agrees at 7 bases. Germline CDR1 reads SGHKS; CDR2 reads YYEKEE (reference sequence). Germline trimming cut 4 bases from V and 12 bases from J; bases unmatched to any gene: 12. The CDR3 extends over 13 amino acids.

The rearrangement uses TRBV18 and TRBJ2-1, with TRBD1 matching 8 bases. CDR3 length: 15 amino acids. The V segment lost 6 bases and the J segment 4 bases; nucleotides outside the gene matches: 8. The germline V gene has CDR1 KGHSH and CDR2 LQKENI. The CDR3 loop reads CASSPGTGRYNEQFF. The CDR3 nucleotides are TGTGCCAGCTCTCCAGGGACAGGAAGATACAATGAGCAGTTCTTC.

The chain couples TRBV18 to TRBJ1-1; no clear D. The V end lost 3 bases, the J end lost 3 bases, and 20 bases lay between the germline ends. Germline lookup yields CDR1 KGHSH and CDR2 LQKENI. The CDR3 extends over 17 amino acids. The CDR3 region has the DNA TGTGCCAGCTCACCGTCTATCTCCCAATCTGCGTACACTGAAGCTTTCTTT. Translated, it gives CASSPSISQSAYTEAFF.

The chain recombines TRBV7-8 with TRBJ1-5, with no clear D. Germline CDR1 reads SGHVS; CDR2 reads FQNEAQ. V lost 5 bases and J 3 bases, leaving 23 bases between the germline ends. CDR3 length: 18 residues. Here the CDR3 DNA reads TGTGCCAGCAGCCCAGAGGTGGGTCGGGTCGGAAACAATCAGCCCCAGCATTTT. Translated: CASSPEVGRVGNNQPQHF.

The chain links TRBV3-1 (or the pseudogene TRBV3-2) to TRBJ1-6; 9 bases fit TRBD1. V shed 0 bases and J 8 bases; nucleotides not matched to a gene: 5. Germline loops: CDR1 LGHDT, CDR2 YNNKEL (reference sequence). The CDR3 is made up of 16 amino acids. The DNA of the CDR3 is TGTGCCAGCAGCCAAGATCTTGGACAGGGGTATTCACCCCTCCACTTT. Residues: CASSQDLGQGYSPLHF.

This chain connects TRBV19 to TRBJ1-1; no definite D call. Germline assignment: CDR1 LNHDA and CDR2 SQIVND (reference sequence). The V and J ends lost 5 bases and 0 bases respectively, with 7 bases between them. This CDR3 comprises 13 residues. Here the CDR3 DNA reads TGTGCCAGTAGTGACACCATGAACACTGAAGCTTTCTTT. As protein: CASSDTMNTEAFF.

V and J are TRBV27 and TRBJ1-5; a weak D match, TRBD1 (5 bases). Germline CDR1 MNHEY, CDR2 SMNVEV (reference sequence). The CDR3 runs 15 residues. V was cut by 2 bases and J by 1 base, with 9 bases left in between. CDR3 sequence reads: CASSLGSGSNQPQHF. CDR3 DNA: TGTGCCAGCAGTTTAGGTTCAGGGAGCAATCAGCCCCAGCATTTT.

The V gene is TRBV2, the J gene TRBJ2-7; weak D call: TRBD1 (5 bases). The germline gives CDR1 SNHLY, CDR2 FYNNEI. The length of the CDR3 is 11 residues. V lost 5 bases, J lost 3 bases, and 5 bases lay in between. CDR3 in amino acids: CASSQGYEQYF. CDR3 coding DNA: TGTGCCAGCAGTCAGGGCTACGAGCAGTACTTC.

V is TRBV5-6 and J is TRBJ2-5, with TRBD1 identical over 11 bases. CDR1 and CDR2 from the germline V gene are SGHDT and YYEEEE. This CDR3 has 15 amino acids. The V and J ends lost 4 bases and 2 bases, in that order; junction bases with no gene match: 4. DNA of the CDR3: TGTGCCAGCAGCCCGGGGACAGGGGGGCAAGAGACCCAGTACTTC. Its translation: CASSPGTGGQETQYF.

CDR3 region: CASSDSQGGHYGYTF. The CDR3 DNA reads as TGTGCCAGCAGTGATTCACAGGGGGGCCACTATGGCTACACCTTC. The V and J genes are TRBV6-1 and TRBJ1-2; 8 bases are shared with TRBD1. Per germline, CDR1 MNHNS and CDR2 SASEGT. The junction had 6 bases not matched to a gene; V was cut back by 3 bases and J by 3 bases. The CDR3 sequence is 15 residues long.

The chain employs TRBV4-1 and TRBJ2-3; 9 bases line up with TRBD2. The V gene's germline CDR1 is MGHRA and CDR2 YSYEKL. The CDR3 spans 17 residues. V lost 3 bases, J lost 2 bases, and 9 bases stayed unmatched. The CDR3 DNA sequence: TGCGCCAGCAGCCAGGGACTAGCCGCAATTTACACAGATACGCAGTATTTT. Its translation: CASSQGLAAIYTDTQYF.

The J gene is TRBJ1-5, the V gene TRBV7-2; no firm D call. V was clipped by 4 bases and J by 7 bases, with 11 bases between them. Germline V gene sequence: CDR1 SGHTA, CDR2 FQGNSA. The CDR3 runs 13 residues. CDR3 loop: CASSSSTLQPQHF. The CDR3 DNA reads TGTGCCAGCAGCTCAAGCACCCTCCAGCCCCAGCATTTT.

The V gene is TRBV4-1, the J gene TRBJ2-7; TRBD2 aligns across 11 bases. V trimming: 0 bases; J trimming: 0 bases; junction bases outside the gene matches: 13. The germline gives CDR1 MGHRA, CDR2 YSYEKL. The CDR3 totals 20 residues. The CDR3 loop is CASSQDRLLAGEPDSYEQYF. Written as DNA, the CDR3 is TGCGCCAGCAGCCAAGATCGTTTACTAGCGGGGGAGCCAGACTCCTACGAGCAGTACTTC.

This sequence joins TRBV4-2 and TRBJ1-1, with D possibly matching TRBD1 (5 bases). CDR3 length: 14 residues. V was shortened by 0 bases and J by 4 bases, with 9 bases between the two germline ends. The germline CDR1 and CDR2 sequences are LGHNA and YNFKEQ. The chain's CDR3 is CASSQDGGVTEAFF. CDR3 DNA: TGTGCCAGCAGCCAAGATGGGGGGGTCACTGAAGCTTTCTTT.

The rearrangement links TRBV5-1 to TRBJ2-1; the match to TRBD2 covers 11 bases. From germline, CDR1 is SGHRS and CDR2 YFSETQ. The CDR3 runs 15 residues. The ends lost 4 bases at V and 6 bases at J; junction bases unmatched: 6. CDR3 amino acids: CASSKTSGVTNEQFF. CDR3 bases: TGCGCCAGCAGCAAGACTAGCGGGGTAACCAATGAGCAGTTCTTC.

The chain recombines TRBV7-2 with TRBJ1-3, with 7 bases lining up with TRBD1. Germline CDR1 and CDR2: SGHTA and FQGNSA. V lost 2 bases, J lost 4 bases, and 5 bases stayed unmatched. The CDR3 has 15 residues. The CDR3 bases are TGTGCCAGCAGCTTAACAGGGGCGGGAGGAAACACCATATATTTT. Translated, it gives CASSLTGAGGNTIYF.

This chain joins TRBV6-6 and TRBJ1-1, with a weak D call TRBD1 (5 bases). V lost 2 bases, J lost 3 bases, and 10 bases lay in between. Germline CDR1 is MNHNY and CDR2 is SVGAGI (reference sequence). The CDR3 sequence is 14 residues long. CDR3 protein: CASSYVGRDTEAFF. CDR3 bases: TGTGCCAGCAGTTACGTCGGCAGGGACACTGAAGCTTTCTTT.

The chain combines TRBV5-1 with TRBJ2-5, with D possibly matching TRBD2 (6 bases). There are 13 residues in the CDR3. Trimming removed 4 bases at V and 2 bases at J, with 9 bases between. Per germline, CDR1 SGHRS and CDR2 YFSETQ. The CDR3 bases are TGCGCCAGCAGCGAGCGGGTTCAAGAGACCCAGTACTTC. It codes for CASSERVQETQYF.

About this clone: The identical CDR3 is also encoded by other nucleotide sequences in the sample. The J gene is TRBJ1-1, the V gene TRBV5-6, with D possibly matching TRBD1 (5 bases). The CDR3 runs to 14 residues. The V and J ends lost 0 bases and 2 bases respectively, with 8 bases between them. The germline V gene encodes CDR1 SGHDT and CDR2 YYEEEE. CDR3 region: CASSLGQKNTEAFF. The DNA for the CDR3 is TGTGCCAGCAGCTTGGGACAGAAAAACACTGAAGCTTTCTTT.

The chain is built from TRBV4-1 and TRBJ1-6; D ambiguous. The germline gives CDR1 MGHRA, CDR2 YSYEKL. This CDR3 spans 17 amino acids. Deletions cut 6 bases from V and 7 bases from J, with 22 bases between. The CDR3: CASRNIYAGLRNSPLHF. The DNA of the CDR3 is TGCGCCAGCAGAAACATTTACGCGGGGTTAAGGAATTCACCCCTCCACTTT.

The chain links TRBV3-1 (or the pseudogene TRBV3-2) to TRBJ1-5, with D maybe TRBD1 (5 bases). The CDR3 totals 22 residues. With 0 bases removed from V and 3 bases from J, the gap between germline ends came to 30 bases. Germline CDR1 LGHDT, CDR2 YNNKEL (reference sequence). The CDR3 DNA follows: TGTGCCAGCAGCCAAGATCGAACAGGTTTGAACCTAGTGAACGTCCTCAATCAGCCCCAGCATTTT. Protein: CASSQDRTGLNLVNVLNQPQHF.

The chain recombines TRBV7-2 with TRBJ1-5, with 8 bases lining up with TRBD1. J was trimmed by 2 bases and V by 6 bases; bases with no gene match: 6. The V gene's germline CDR1 is SGHTA and CDR2 FQGNSA. This CDR3 contains 15 residues. This CDR3 reads CASRRTGRGNQPQHF. As DNA, the CDR3 is TGTGCCAGCAGAAGGACAGGGAGAGGCAATCAGCCCCAGCATTTT.

The V and J genes are TRBV11-3 and TRBJ2-3, with TRBD1 identical over 9 bases. Germline CDR1 is SGHNT and CDR2 is YENEEA. This CDR3 region has 14 residues. V trimming: 2 bases; J trimming: 6 bases; junction bases outside the gene matches: 3. The CDR3: CASSLTGGADTQYF. Written as DNA, the CDR3 is TGTGCCAGCAGCTTAACAGGGGGCGCGGATACGCAGTATTTT.